The source of this TCR beta chain is a study of cytomegalovirus exposure and HLA in healthy donors. Study-level results: Likely technical artifact: a cluster of highly shared sequence variants. One variant, a missense change in DCLRE1C, was linked in a later analysis to TCR beta V- and J-gene trimming. Follow-up analysis found HLA locus-dependent TCR association rates, highest for DRB1 and lowest for HLA-C. Prior analysis indicated that the majority of TCR beta V segments exhibited productivity approximately 90% or approximately 30% of the time.

This clone was seen only a few times. Its antigen is unknown. The PCR had 60 Vbeta and 13 Jbeta primers. Using immunoSEQ multiplex PCR, the repertoire was profiled, and TCRdb retains in-frame clones only, with some absent. The sample holds 120,000 to 150,000 clones; roughly 80% are singletons and the top ten take roughly 2.9%. The CDR3 is 16 residues long. From germline, CDR1 is LGHNA and CDR2 YNFKEQ. With 0 bases clipped from V and 9 bases from J, the junction kept 6 bases outside the gene matches. The sample taken for sequencing was PBMCs. This TCR was sampled from a woman between 25 and 40 years old in good health and CMV-seronegative. The rearrangement joins TRBV4-2 to TRBJ2-4; 12 bases agree with TRBD1. CDR3 amino acids: CASSQETGQGATIQYF. The CDR3 DNA reads TGTGCCAGCAGCCAAGAAACGGGACAGGGGGCGACCATTCAGTACTTC.